The 26 T cell receptor beta chains reported below all come from one sample, sequenced in a study of cytomegalovirus exposure and HLA in healthy donors. With 60 Vbeta and 13 Jbeta primers, the PCR was carried out. Clones were read by immunoSEQ multiplex PCR, and TCRdb kept only the in-frame ones, dropping some. The sample holds more than 95,000 clones, 70% to 85% seen once. Sequencing was carried out using PBMCs. The receptors shown here come from a young man in good health and CMV-seronegative.

The chain links TRBV5-1 to TRBJ2-1, with 13 bases fitting TRBD2. From germline, CDR1 is SGHRS and CDR2 YFSETQ. J gave up 5 bases and V 0 bases, and 2 bases lay outside the gene matches. The CDR3 runs to 16 residues. The CDR3 DNA is TGCGCCAGCAGCTTGGGGACTAGCGGGGGTCACAATGAGCAGTTCTTC. Translated, it gives CASSLGTSGGHNEQFF.

This clone was picked up a small number of times. This sequence joins TRBV5-6 and TRBJ2-6; TRBD1 matches at 7 bases. This CDR3 has 14 amino acids. Per the germline V gene, CDR1 is SGHDT and CDR2 is YYEEEE. Trimming took 4 bases from V and 13 from J; bases not matched to a gene: 11. The CDR3 protein is CASSAWGQLCVLTF. The CDR3 DNA reads as TGTGCCAGCAGCGCGTGGGGACAGCTATGTGTCCTGACTTTC.

This rearrangement joins TRBV5-1 to TRBJ2-7; D might be TRBD1 (6 bases). Germline CDR1 SGHRS, CDR2 YFSETQ. V was pared by 3 bases and J by 1 base, with 11 bases between. This CDR3 has 14 residues. CDR3 sequence (DNA): TGCGCCAGCAGCTCGGTGGGACATTCCTACGAGCAGTACTTC. The encoded protein is CASSSVGHSYEQYF.

The chain carries TRBV7-2 and TRBJ1-6; TRBD1 matches at 7 bases. Trimming removed 5 bases from V and 14 bases from J; junction bases left unmatched: 18. CDR1 SGHTA and CDR2 FQGNSA come from the germline V gene. The length of the CDR3 is 16 residues. The CDR3 coding sequence is TGTGCCAGCAGCGGCCAAACCGGGACAGTCTCCAAGTCCCTCCACTTT. This translates into CASSGQTGTVSKSLHF.

This chain joins TRBV9 and TRBJ1-6, with D perhaps TRBD1 (6 bases). From germline, CDR1 is SGDLS and CDR2 YYNGEE. V shed 4 bases and J shed 10 bases, with 21 bases lying between them. CDR3 size: 16 residues. CDR3 residues: CASSPRVGGAGSPLHF. The CDR3 nucleotides read TGTGCCAGCAGCCCTCGGGTAGGGGGGGCAGGGTCACCCCTCCACTTT.

The CDR3 region has the DNA TGTGCCAGCAGTGGCCAAGGGACAGTGGGACAGCCCCAGCATTTT. Residues: CASSGQGTVGQPQHF. The chain is built from TRBV6-1 and TRBJ1-5; 7 nucleotides agree with TRBD1. J gave up 7 bases and V 4 bases, and 10 bases lay outside the gene matches. The germline V gene has CDR1 MNHNS and CDR2 SASEGT. The CDR3 totals 15 residues.

The V call is TRBV11-2, the J call TRBJ1-4; 7 bases match TRBD1. From germline, CDR1 is SGHAT and CDR2 FQNNGV. CDR3 length equals 17 residues. Losses at the gene ends were 4 bases for V and 0 bases for J; bases not matched to a gene: 8. In DNA, the CDR3 is TGTGCCAGCAGCTCCCGCCGACAGGGCGCAACTAATGAAAAACTGTTTTTT. It translates to CASSSRRQGATNEKLFF.

This chain connects TRBV2 to TRBJ1-1; 9 bases fit TRBD1. J lost 3 bases, V lost 7 bases, and 6 bases had no gene match. The CDR3 contains 14 residues. Germline V CDR1 and CDR2: SNHLY, FYNNEI. Here the CDR3 DNA reads TGTGCCAGCAATAAAGACAGGGGGGACACTGAAGCTTTCTTT. Its protein product is CASNKDRGDTEAFF.

This clone was observed a handful of times. The chain joins TRBV5-1 to TRBJ2-3; 7 bases fit TRBD1. The CDR3 totals 14 residues. J was trimmed by 6 bases and V by 7 bases; bases with no gene match: 11. CDR1 and CDR2 from the germline V gene are SGHRS and YFSETQ. The chain's CDR3 is CASRGGQRSDTQYF. The CDR3 DNA reads TGCGCCAGCCGAGGGGGACAGCGATCCGATACGCAGTATTTT. Full variable domain (outside the CDR3, taken from reference TRBV5-1 and TRBJ2-3): KAGVTQTPRYLIKTRGQQVTLSCSPISGHRSVSWYQQTPGQGLQFLFEYFSETQRNKGNFPGRFSGRQFSNSRSEMNVSTLELGDSALYLCASRGGQRSDTQYFGPGTRLTVL.

There are a few counts of this clone. The chain couples TRBV7-2 to TRBJ1-4; 7 bases align to TRBD1. V lost 5 bases, J lost 5 bases, and 5 bases stayed unmatched. Germline loops: CDR1 SGHTA, CDR2 FQGNSA. The CDR3 sequence is 14 residues long. The CDR3 loop reads CASSPQGVNEKLFF. Here the CDR3 DNA reads TGTGCCAGCAGCCCTCAGGGGGTGAATGAAAAACTGTTTTTT.

In nucleotides, the CDR3 is TGTGCCAGCCGGGGGGGAGGCAGCACAGATACGCAGTATTTT. It translates to CASRGGGSTDTQYF. The chain joins TRBV6-5 to TRBJ2-3, with 8 bases that match TRBD2. With V trimmed by 8 bases and J by 0 bases, 4 bases remained unmatched. Germline CDR1 MNHEY, CDR2 SVGAGI. CDR3 length: 14 residues.

The rearrangement uses TRBV5-1 and TRBJ2-7, with 8 bases fitting TRBD1. The length of the CDR3 is 14 residues. CDR1 SGHRS and CDR2 YFSETQ come from the germline V gene. J was trimmed by 2 bases and V by 3 bases; bases with no gene match: 4. CDR3 sequence: CASSWTGNPYEQYF. CDR3 in DNA: TGCGCCAGCAGCTGGACAGGGAACCCCTACGAGCAGTACTTC.

The rearrangement joins TRBV27 to TRBJ2-7, with TRBD2 identical over 7 bases. Losses at the gene ends were 2 bases for V and 4 bases for J; bases not matched to a gene: 17. This CDR3 is built from 18 residues. The V gene's germline CDR1 is MNHEY and CDR2 SMNVEV (reference sequence). In DNA form, the CDR3 reads TGTGCCAGCAGTTTAAGTACACCAGCGGGGTCGACTGGGTACGAGCAGTACTTC. It codes for CASSLSTPAGSTGYEQYF.

Notes on this clone: Germline is not matched at one junction end, which may reflect a read error. The rearrangement links TRBV7-9 to TRBJ2-5, with 8 positions matching TRBD1. Germline CDR1 is SEHNR and CDR2 is FQNEAQ (reference sequence). This CDR3 has 11 residues. CDR3 in amino acids: CSSTLQGGQYF. In DNA, the CDR3 is TGTTCCAGCACTCTACAGGGGGGCCAGTACTTC. Full variable domain (outside the CDR3, taken from reference TRBV7-9 and TRBJ2-5): DTGVSQNPRHKITKRGQNVTFRCDPISEHNRLYWYRQTLGQGPEFLTYFQNEAQLEKSRLLSDRFSAERPKGSFSTLEIQRTEQGDSAMYLCSSTLQGGQYFGPGTRLLVL.

DNA for the CDR3: TGTGCCAGCAGCTTAGAGCCTGTTAATTCACCCCTCCACTTT. This encodes CASSLEPVNSPLHF. The J gene is TRBJ1-6, the V gene TRBV7-6; unclear D gene. The CDR3 runs to 14 residues. Germline CDR1 is SGHVS and CDR2 is FNYEAQ. Trimming pared 1 base from V and 6 bases from J, leaving 7 bases between.

This clone is a singleton in its sample. The rearrangement links TRBV15 to TRBJ2-1, with 7 bases lining up with TRBD2. There are 15 residues in the CDR3. V shed 3 bases, J shed 0 bases, and the junction held 2 bases outside the gene matches. Germline assignment: CDR1 LNHNV and CDR2 YYDKDF (reference sequence). The CDR3 DNA reads TGTGCCACCAGCAGCCCGGGGGGCTCCTACAATGAGCAGTTCTTC. Translating it yields CATSSPGGSYNEQFF.

The chain uses TRBV28 and TRBJ2-7; D is possibly TRBD1 (5 bases). Deletions cut 2 bases from V and 5 bases from J, with 13 bases between. Per germline, CDR1 MDHEN and CDR2 SYDVKM. The CDR3 is made up of 14 amino acids. The CDR3 DNA is TGTGCCAGCAGTTTAATTGCAGGGCGGAACGAGCAGTACTTC. Protein: CASSLIAGRNEQYF.

This chain joins TRBV15 and TRBJ2-4; 7 bases are a match to TRBD2. The germline V gene encodes CDR1 LNHNV and CDR2 YYDKDF (reference sequence). Germline trimming cut 0 bases from V and 2 bases from J; bases unmatched to any gene: 4. The CDR3 sequence is 16 residues long. This CDR3 reads CATSRDRGGTKNIQYF. The CDR3 bases are TGTGCCACCAGCAGAGACCGGGGAGGGACCAAAAACATTCAGTACTTC.

This clone was detected only a few times. CDR3 amino acids: CASSSRDRADGYTF. In DNA, the CDR3 is TGTGCCAGCAGCTCCCGGGACAGGGCGGATGGCTACACCTTC. This chain connects TRBV11-2 to TRBJ1-2; TRBD1 aligns across 9 bases. V lost 4 bases to trimming and J lost 6 bases; unmatched junction nucleotides: 6. The CDR3 contains 14 residues. Germline-derived CDR1 and CDR2 are SGHAT and FQNNGV.

The gene calls are TRBV11-2 and TRBJ2-2; 15 positions match TRBD2. CDR3 length equals 19 residues. The trim removed 2 bases at V and 4 bases at J, leaving 8 bases unmatched. Germline CDR1 is SGHAT and CDR2 is FQNNGV. CDR3 residues: CASSLRTSGGASSTGELFF. The CDR3, as DNA: TGTGCCAGCAGCTTACGGACTAGCGGGGGGGCATCATCCACCGGGGAGCTGTTTTTT.

The chain couples TRBV7-9 to TRBJ1-1, with no clear D. The CDR3 is 15 residues long. CDR1 SEHNR and CDR2 FQNEAQ come from the germline V gene (reference sequence). V was cut by 1 base and J by 7 bases, with 16 bases left in between. CDR3 sequence reads: CASSLGSGSRDEAFF. The CDR3 coding sequence is TGTGCCAGCAGCTTAGGATCCGGGTCCAGAGATGAAGCTTTCTTT.

The V call is TRBV4-2, the J call TRBJ2-1; D gene uncertain. V lost 1 base and J 2 bases, leaving 3 bases between the germline ends. Germline V gene sequence: CDR1 LGHNA, CDR2 YNFKEQ. The CDR3 totals 13 residues. The CDR3 DNA follows: TGTGCCAGCAGCCAAGGTACCTACAATGAGCAGTTCTTC. Protein: CASSQGTYNEQFF.

The rearrangement joins TRBV7-2 to TRBJ2-5; weak D call: TRBD1 (6 bases). The CDR3 totals 13 residues. V gave up 2 bases and J gave up 7 bases, with 11 bases separating them. Germline V gives CDR1 SGHTA, CDR2 FQGNSA. Written as DNA, the CDR3 is TGTGCCAGCAGCTTAACAGGGAGCGGGACCCAGTACTTC. Protein product: CASSLTGSGTQYF.

The genes are TRBV2 and TRBJ1-6, with no clear D. Between the trimmed V and J ends, which lost 0 bases and 10 bases, there was a span of 7 bases. Germline CDR1 SNHLY, CDR2 FYNNEI. CDR3 size: 13 residues. CDR3 DNA sequence: TGTGCCAGCAGTGAAGCGGTGCGGTCACCCCTCCACTTT. Residues: CASSEAVRSPLHF.

This clone showed up just once. J is TRBJ2-3 and V is TRBV6-1; 9 bases fit TRBD2. From germline, CDR1 is MNHNS and CDR2 SASEGT. This CDR3 has 13 residues. The V and J ends lost 11 bases and 0 bases, in that order; junction bases with no gene match: 3. The CDR3 nucleotides are TGTGCCTCCAGCGGGGGGAGCACAGATACGCAGTATTTT. It specifies CASSGGSTDTQYF.

This clone was detected once. The J gene is TRBJ1-6, the V gene TRBV20-1, with D unclear. Deletions cut 6 bases from V and 15 bases from J, with 15 bases between. CDR3 length: 11 residues. Per germline, CDR1 DFQATT and CDR2 SNEGSKA (reference sequence). Here the CDR3 reads CSAESPPRLHF. The DNA for the CDR3 is TGCAGTGCCGAGAGCCCCCCTCGCCTCCACTTT.